The sequence of this T cell receptor beta chain was determined in a study of blood T cells in healthy people across ages. CDR1 is DFQATT, CDR2 SNEGSKA, per germline (reference sequence). The CDR3 runs to 15 residues. Trimming took off 3 bases at V and 2 bases at J, with 14 bases between the two ends. Primed by a sample-barcoded 5' primer and a J-beta primer mix, a second PCR proceeded for roughly 6 to 12 cycles. TCRdb processed the 5' RACE reads anew with MiXCR; each CDR3 protein has one entry. The repertoire has 550,000 to 600,000 distinct CDR3 sequences, 27% of them found once; the top ten carry about 18%.

The sequence derives from a woman in her seventies in good health. The chain employs TRBV20-1 and TRBJ1-5; D gene uncertain. Sequenced: blood. The CDR3 bases are TGCAGTGCTAGTCGCGGTAGTCAAGGCAATCAGCCCCAGCATTTT. Protein sequence: CSASRGSQGNQPQHF.